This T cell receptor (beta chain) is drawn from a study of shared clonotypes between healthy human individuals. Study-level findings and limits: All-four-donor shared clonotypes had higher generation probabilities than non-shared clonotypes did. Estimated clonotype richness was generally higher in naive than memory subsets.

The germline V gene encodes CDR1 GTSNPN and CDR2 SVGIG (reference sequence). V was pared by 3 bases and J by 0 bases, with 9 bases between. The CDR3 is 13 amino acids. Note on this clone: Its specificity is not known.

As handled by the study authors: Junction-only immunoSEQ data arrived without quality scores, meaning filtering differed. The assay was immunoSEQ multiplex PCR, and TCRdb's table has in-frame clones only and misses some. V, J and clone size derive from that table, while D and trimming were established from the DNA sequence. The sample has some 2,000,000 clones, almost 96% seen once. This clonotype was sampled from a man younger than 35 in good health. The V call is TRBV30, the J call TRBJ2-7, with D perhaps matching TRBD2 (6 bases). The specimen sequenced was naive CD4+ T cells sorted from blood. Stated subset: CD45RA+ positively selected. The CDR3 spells CAWRTAGSYEQYF. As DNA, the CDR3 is TGTGCCTGGAGAACAGCGGGCTCCTACGAGCAGTACTTC.